This TCR beta chain is from a study of metastatic and nonmetastatic thyroid tumors. In this sample, this clone turned up a few times. Its antigen is currently unknown. Whole-study findings and limits: Compared with benign nodules, malignant thyroid tumors were reported to have significantly higher TCR beta diversity in both blood and tumor.

Among the patients, none had received any treatment before thyroid surgery. TCRdb reanalyzed the PCR reads via MiXCR. The sample includes roughly 10,000 clones, 35% to 45% of them seen just once. CDR3 length: 15 residues. CDR1 is MNHNS and CDR2 is SASEGT in the germline V gene. Trimming took 6 bases from V and 3 from J; bases not matched to a gene: 6. Sequenced material: tumor tissue. The chain joins TRBV6-1 to TRBJ2-1; the match to TRBD1 covers 9 bases. The clonotype comes from a female donor with papillary thyroid cancer or a benign thyroid nodule (not recorded which). Some clones in this sample may be carry-over from other donors' samples. CDR3 sequence reads: CASSPTGGDYNEQFF. The CDR3 nucleotides read TGTGCCAGCAGCCCGACAGGGGGGGACTACAATGAGCAGTTCTTC.